This passage covers 21 T cell receptor beta chains from one sample sequenced in a study of CD8+CD57+ T cells in acquired aplastic anemia. Genomic DNA acted as the template from which TCR beta VDJ combination and CDR3 sequence profiling were carried out. TCRdb analysed the reads with MiXCR anew, one entry per CDR3 protein. The repertoire consists of about 250,000 distinct CDR3 sequences, with around half occurring once and the leading ten covering 7.8%. Patients picked for sequencing had shown CD8+CD57+ cell expansion detected by flow cytometry. The specimen was sorted CD4+, CD8+, or CD8+CD57+ T cells (not recorded which) from PBMCs. These TCRs come from a human donor with aplastic anemia.

This clonotype was seen many times. V gene TRBV7-3 combines with J gene TRBJ2-7; D gene ambiguous. The V and J ends lost 2 bases and 2 bases respectively, with 10 bases between them. CDR3 length: 14 amino acids. Germline assignment: CDR1 SGHTA and CDR2 FQGTGA. The DNA of the CDR3 is TGTGCCAGCAGCTTATTTGTCAATACCTACGAGCAGTACTTC. Encoded protein: CASSLFVNTYEQYF.

The J gene is TRBJ2-1, the V gene TRBV7-9; 9 nucleotides align to TRBD1. J lost 8 bases, V lost 1 base, and 3 bases had no gene match. CDR1 and CDR2 from the germline V gene are SEHNR and FQNEAQ (reference sequence). The CDR3 consists of 14 residues. In nucleotides, the CDR3 is TGTGCCAGCAGCTTAGTGGACAGGGGCGATGAGCAGTTCTTC. Translating gives CASSLVDRGDEQFF.

This clonotype showed up just a few times. CDR3 protein: CASSERVQGKDGYTF. The CDR3 DNA sequence: TGTGCCAGCAGCGAACGAGTCCAGGGTAAGGATGGCTACACCTTC. V usage is TRBV7-9 and J usage is TRBJ1-2; a weak D match, TRBD1 (5 bases). This CDR3 is 15 amino acids long. CDR1 is SEHNR, CDR2 FQNEAQ, per germline (reference sequence). V lost 5 bases to trimming and J lost 6 bases, with 19 bases between them.

The table lists this clonotype with many counts. V gene TRBV20-1 combines with J gene TRBJ1-1, with 7 bases lining up with TRBD1. The CDR3 is 13 residues long. V shed 6 bases and J 5 bases; nucleotides not matched to a gene: 9. Germline V lookup: CDR1 DFQATT, CDR2 SNEGSKA (reference sequence). The CDR3 DNA reads TGCAGTGCCCAAGACAGGGTCTTAACTGAAGCTTTCTTT. This gives the protein CSAQDRVLTEAFF.

This clonotype was detected ten times or more. The chain couples TRBV4-1 to TRBJ1-5; TRBD1 agrees at 9 bases. J was trimmed by 6 bases and V by 2 bases; bases with no gene match: 8. The CDR3 is 16 amino acids. Germline CDR1 and CDR2: MGHRA and YSYEKL. The CDR3 DNA sequence: TGCGCCAGCAGCCAACCGGGACAGGGCTCACCTCAGCCCCAGCATTTT. This sequence encodes CASSQPGQGSPQPQHF.

This clonotype occurred many times. The CDR3 region has the DNA TGTGCCAGCAGCTCGACCGACAGGGGCGGGTACGAGCAGTACTTC. Amino acids: CASSSTDRGGYEQYF. V usage is TRBV7-9 and J usage is TRBJ2-7; 8 bases are shared with TRBD1. The CDR3 runs to 15 residues. V trimming: 4 bases; J trimming: 4 bases; junction bases outside the gene matches: 9. CDR1 SEHNR and CDR2 FQNEAQ come from the germline V gene (reference sequence).

This clonotype has at least ten counts. V and J are TRBV5-1 and TRBJ2-1; D call uncertain. CDR3 length: 17 amino acids. CDR1 SGHRS and CDR2 YFSETQ come from the germline V gene. Trimming removed 2 bases at V and 0 bases at J, with 15 bases between. This CDR3 reads CASSFIRASSSYNEQFF. For the CDR3, the DNA is TGCGCCAGCAGCTTTATCCGGGCGAGCTCCTCCTACAATGAGCAGTTCTTC.

This clonotype was seen many times. The rearrangement joins TRBV5-6 to TRBJ2-5, with 7 bases fitting TRBD2. The germline CDR1 and CDR2 sequences are SGHDT and YYEEEE. The CDR3 has 16 residues. The V segment lost 0 bases and the J segment 2 bases; nucleotides outside the gene matches: 7. CDR3 nucleotide sequence: TGTGCCAGCAGCTTGGGAACGGGACTACCACAAGAGACCCAGTACTTC. It specifies CASSLGTGLPQETQYF. Using reference TRBV5-6 and TRBJ2-5 for the parts outside the CDR3, the full variable domain is DAGVTQSPTHLIKTRGQQVTLRCSPKSGHDTVSWYQQALGQGPQFIFQYYEEEERQRGNFPDRFSGHQFPNYSSELNVNALLLGDSALYLCASSLGTGLPQETQYFGPGTRLLVL.

V usage is TRBV2 and J usage is TRBJ1-1; no clear D. Germline loops: CDR1 SNHLY, CDR2 FYNNEI. The CDR3 is made up of 13 amino acids. V lost 3 bases, J lost 2 bases, and 7 bases lay in between. CDR3: CASSDTRNTEAFF. The CDR3 bases are TGTGCCAGCAGTGACACAAGAAACACTGAAGCTTTCTTT.

V and J are TRBV2 and TRBJ2-1, with D perhaps TRBD2 (7 bases). The CDR3 is made up of 17 amino acids. Germline V lookup: CDR1 SNHLY, CDR2 FYNNEI. V was pared by 5 bases and J by 0 bases, with 17 bases between. The CDR3 region has the DNA TGTGCCAGCAGTATCGGCGGGGGCCCCTCCTCCTACAATGAGCAGTTCTTC. Translating gives CASSIGGGPSSYNEQFF. Full variable domain (missing parts from reference TRBV2 and TRBJ2-1): EPEVTQTPSHQVTQMGQEVILRCVPISNHLYFYWYRQILGQKVEFLVSFYNNEISEKSEIFDDQFSVERPDGSNFTLKIRSTKLEDSAMYFCASSIGGGPSSYNEQFFGPGTRLTVL.

Worth noting for this clonotype: One end of the junction fails to match germline, which may point to a read error. This chain connects TRBV10-3 to TRBJ2-1; TRBD2 agrees at 12 bases. This CDR3 region has 16 residues. The germline CDR1 and CDR2 sequences are ENHRY and SYGVKD. The CDR3, as DNA: TGTGCCAGCAGTACTCGGCCTGGGACTAGCGGGAATGAGCAGTTCTTC. It yields the protein CASSTRPGTSGNEQFF.

This chain links TRBV7-6 with TRBJ1-3; weak D call: TRBD1 (5 bases). The CDR3 length is 15 residues. The germline gives CDR1 SGHVS, CDR2 FNYEAQ. Trimming cost V 1 base and J 4 bases, with 11 bases left between them. CDR3 nucleotides: TGTGCCAGCAGCTTAGGGGCAGGGCTGGGAAACACCATATATTTT. This gives the protein CASSLGAGLGNTIYF.

This clonotype was recorded at least ten times. The chain employs TRBV27 and TRBJ1-2; D unresolved. The CDR3 runs 17 residues. With 4 bases removed from V and 4 bases from J, the gap between germline ends came to 22 bases. Looked up from germline, CDR1 is MNHEY and CDR2 is SMNVEV (reference sequence). As DNA, the CDR3 is TGTGCCAGCAGTTCCGGGATCCTACCTGTTGCTCCCTATGGCTACACCTTC. Translating it yields CASSSGILPVAPYGYTF.

The chain is built from TRBV29-1 and TRBJ2-7; TRBD1 aligns across 9 bases. The length of the CDR3 is 11 residues. Trimming removed 7 bases from V and 5 bases from J; junction bases left unmatched: 3. Per germline, CDR1 SQVTM and CDR2 ANQGSEA. The CDR3 DNA sequence: TGCAGCGGGGGACAGGGCCACGAGCAGTACTTC. Its protein product is CSGGQGHEQYF.

The CDR3 bases are TGTGCCAGTAGTAAAGGACCCAACTCCTACGAGCAGTACTTC. Encoded protein: CASSKGPNSYEQYF. V and J are TRBV19 and TRBJ2-7; no clear D. Germline values: CDR1 LNHDA, CDR2 SQIVND (reference sequence). The V gene lost 4 bases and the J gene lost 0 bases, with 10 bases spanning the gap. CDR3 length: 14 residues.

This clonotype was seen ten or more times. V and J are TRBV20-1 and TRBJ1-5, with a weak D call TRBD1 (5 bases). Per germline, CDR1 DFQATT and CDR2 SNEGSKA (reference sequence). V gave up 3 bases and J gave up 0 bases, with 15 bases separating them. This CDR3 is 16 amino acids long. The CDR3 here is CSARATGTHSNQPQHF. In nucleotides, the CDR3 is TGCAGTGCTAGGGCAACCGGGACTCATAGCAATCAGCCCCAGCATTTT.

This clonotype was seen many times. The chain employs TRBV12-3 or TRBV12-4 and TRBJ1-1; D is unclear. Trimming shortened V by 3 bases and J by 11 bases, and 10 bases separated the two germline ends. The CDR3 length is 11 residues. As DNA, the CDR3 is TGTGCCAGCAGTTTCCGGTTGGATGCTTTCTTT. Residues: CASSFRLDAFF.

This clonotype was observed at least ten times. This chain links TRBV20-1 with TRBJ2-1; weak D call: TRBD2 (6 bases). Germline V gene lookup returns CDR1 DFQATT and CDR2 SNEGSKA (reference sequence). The V end lost 2 bases, the J end lost 7 bases, and 12 bases lay between the germline ends. This CDR3 has 13 amino acids. The CDR3 is CSARSLGRNEQFF. CDR3 DNA: TGCAGTGCTAGATCCCTAGGGAGGAATGAGCAGTTCTTC.

The chain uses TRBV15 and TRBJ2-3, with D possibly being TRBD2 (5 bases). V lost 3 bases, J lost 11 bases, and 24 bases lay in between. The CDR3 totals 16 residues. Per the germline V gene, CDR1 is LNHNV and CDR2 is YYDKDF (reference sequence). The CDR3 region has the DNA TGTGCCACCAGCAGTCAAGTTACCCGGGATGCGAATGAGCAGTATTTT. This translates into CATSSQVTRDANEQYF.

V usage is TRBV20-1 and J usage is TRBJ1-4; D perhaps matches TRBD1 (6 bases). The V gene lost 5 bases and the J gene lost 10 bases, with 17 bases spanning the gap. The germline V gene has CDR1 DFQATT and CDR2 SNEGSKA (reference sequence). The length of the CDR3 is 13 residues. The CDR3 region has the DNA TGCAGTGCTGGACAGCTGAATGATGGAAAACTGTTTTTT. It translates to CSAGQLNDGKLFF.

CDR3: CAWSGGVGNTEAFF. The CDR3 nucleotides are TGTGCCTGGAGTGGAGGGGTGGGGAACACTGAAGCTTTCTTT. The genes are TRBV30 and TRBJ1-1, with D maybe TRBD1 (5 bases). Between the trimmed V and J ends, which lost 1 base and 1 base, there was a span of 10 bases. The CDR3 has 14 amino acids. The germline V gene encodes CDR1 GTSNPN and CDR2 SVGIG (reference sequence). Complete variable domain (other parts from reference TRBV30 and TRBJ1-1): SQTIHQWPATLVQPVGSPLSLECTVEGTSNPNLYWYRQAAGRGLQLLFYSVGIGQISSEVPQNLSASRPQDRQFILSSKKLLLSDSGFYLCAWSGGVGNTEAFFGQGTRLTVV.